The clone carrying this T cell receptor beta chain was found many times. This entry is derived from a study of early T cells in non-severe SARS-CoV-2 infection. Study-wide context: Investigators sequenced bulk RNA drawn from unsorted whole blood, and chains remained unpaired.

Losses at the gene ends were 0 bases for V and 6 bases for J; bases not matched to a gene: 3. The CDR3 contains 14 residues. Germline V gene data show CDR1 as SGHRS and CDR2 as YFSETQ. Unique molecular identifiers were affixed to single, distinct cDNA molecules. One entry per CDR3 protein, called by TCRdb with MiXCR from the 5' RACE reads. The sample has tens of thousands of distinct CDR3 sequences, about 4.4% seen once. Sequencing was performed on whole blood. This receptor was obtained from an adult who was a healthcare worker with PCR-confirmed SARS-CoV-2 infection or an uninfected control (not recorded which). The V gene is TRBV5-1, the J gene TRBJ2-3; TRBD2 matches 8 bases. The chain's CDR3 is CASSLGLASDTQYF. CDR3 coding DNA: TGCGCCAGCAGCTTGGGACTAGCGTCGGATACGCAGTATTTT.